This T cell receptor (beta chain) emerged from a study of a mutant IDH1 vaccine in newly diagnosed glioma. Study-level information: Weeks 1, 3, 5, 7, 11, 15, 19 and 23 were when patients received their eight vaccinations. Commencement of vaccination occurred 4-6 weeks following radiotherapy alone, or concurrently with temozolomide cycles. Earlier care involved radiotherapy, temozolomide, or both, and the majority received both.

There are 18 residues in the CDR3. Trimming took 3 bases from V and 6 from J, leaving 24 bases between them. Germline V gene data show CDR1 as LNHNV and CDR2 as YYDKDF (reference sequence). About this clone: Its antigen is not known.

The time point is: week 23, last vaccination. Mutant IDH1 20-mer peptide, at 300 ug, made up each vaccine dose, with topical imiquimod. Produced via immunoSEQ multiplex PCR; TCRdb's table is partial and in-frame only. The profile shows about 65,000 clones, more than 75% of them singletons. Sequencing used PBMCs, obtained from a glioma patient whose treatment included an IDH1 peptide vaccine. The V and J genes are TRBV15 and TRBJ1-5, with D possibly being TRBD1 (5 bases). The clonotype originates from a man aged 25-45 years with glioma. CDR3 residues: CATSSGKPGFNGLQPQHF. CDR3 DNA sequence: TGTGCCACCAGCAGCGGAAAACCAGGGTTTAATGGGCTTCAGCCCCAGCATTTT.